This TCR beta chain was captured in a study of OX40 agonist ivuxolimab in advanced cancers. Regarding the complete study: Ivuxolimab was a fully human IgG2 agonistic monoclonal antibody targeting the costimulatory receptor OX40 (CD134). Partial responses occurred in three dose-escalation patients: two with cutaneous melanoma and one with hepatocellular carcinoma. The paper covers the monotherapy dose-escalation part of the phase I ivuxolimab trial, which included N = 52 patients. The purpose of peripheral TCRbeta sequencing was to test whether ivuxolimab changed TCR sequence diversity and led to clonal T-cell expansion. In the dose-escalation cohort, approximately 80% of patients were male, and the mean age was 60 years with a range of about 20 to 80. Of the approximately 54 dose-escalation patients, hepatocellular carcinoma was present in about 20, melanoma in around 15, renal cell carcinoma in 9 and head and neck cancer in 9. Patients were allowed to have had prior anti-PD-1, anti-PD-L1 or anti-CTLA-4 therapy, and 40% to 45% of the dose-escalation patients had been treated with checkpoint inhibitors. Intravenous ivuxolimab was administered to patients every 2 weeks at six dose levels: 0.01, 0.1, 0.3, 1.5, 3 and 10 mg/kg.

The trial excluded patients who had a history of autoimmune disease or who were on systemic immunosuppression. In every dose cohort, peripheral blood was drawn for TCR sequencing at baseline, cycle 4 day 1, and cycle 7 day 1. Samples were obtained from an open-label, multicenter, first-in-human phase I dose-escalation trial of ivuxolimab. The trial enrolled adults with locally advanced or metastatic head and neck squamous cell, hepatocellular, melanoma or renal cell carcinoma. Before TCR sequencing, CD4+ T cells and CD8+ T cells were sorted from peripheral blood as separate populations. The germline V gene provides CDR1 MDHEN and CDR2 SYDVKM. V is pruned by 1 base and J by 0 bases, leaving 3 bases of the junction without a gene match. The CDR3 spans 15 residues, from the cysteine through the phenylalanine. The sequence is cut down to CDR3 DNA, 45 bases in frame from base 1. With respect to this clone: What this receptor recognizes is not known. Base qualities are not provided; no much larger clone lies one nucleotide away.

For sequencing of the TCRbeta CDR3 region, genomic DNA was extracted from the sorted cells. TCRbeta CDR3 regions were sequenced using the immunoSEQ Assay. TCRdb's version of the immuneACCESS table is confined to in-frame rearrangements and falls short of the full clone set. An unresolved V gene accounts for under half of the shortfall where checked; the remainder is of unknown origin. For this sample the table gives under 50,000 clones, of which around 89% were detected only once. Together, the top ten hold 25% to 40% of the sample. Results the study describes overall, beyond this receptor: After ivuxolimab, CD8+ T cells had more expanded clones than CD4+ T cells on average. The antigen specificity of the clonally expanded peripheral T cells was not determined. In the 0.1-3.0 mg/kg groups, partial responders were among the patients with the lowest normalized peripheral clonal expansion, particularly in CD8+ T cells. Low levels of normalized T-cell clonal expansion were also shown by some nonresponding patients. At doses of 0.1 to 3.0 mg/kg, clonal expansion of both CD4+ and CD8+ T cells in blood was seen between baseline and week 6.

The input for sequencing was CD4+ or CD8+ T cells sorted from blood, taken in a trial of the OX40 agonist ivuxolimab. This chain is built from TRBV28 and TRBJ2-7; 7 nucleotides in the junction match TRBD2. This TCR was sampled from an adult with an advanced solid tumor such as melanoma, head and neck, liver or kidney cancer. The CDR3 is CASSLFRDYSYEQYF. The DNA reads as follows: TGTGCCAGCAGTTTATTCAGGGACTACTCCTACGAGCAGTACTTC.